This TCR beta chain was captured by sequencing in a study of graft-versus-host responses after intestinal transplantation. This clone was counted a few times. What it recognizes is unknown. Libraries were prepared by immunoSEQ multiplex PCR; TCRdb keeps only in-frame clonotypes and omits some of them. The table lists over 80,000 clones, about nine tenths of them singletons. The sample was unstimulated CD4+ T cells sorted from spleen or lymph node cells, taken before transplant. The receptor's source is a human donor who was the organ donor for an intestinal transplant.

Here the CDR3 DNA reads TGTGCCAGCAGCTTAGGAGCTAATGAAAAACTGTTTTTT. Protein: CASSLGANEKLFF. The rearrangement uses TRBV7-3 and TRBJ1-4; D is unresolved. The V gene's germline CDR1 is SGHTA and CDR2 FQGTGA. This CDR3 has 13 amino acids. V lost 2 bases to trimming and J lost 3 bases, with 4 bases between them.